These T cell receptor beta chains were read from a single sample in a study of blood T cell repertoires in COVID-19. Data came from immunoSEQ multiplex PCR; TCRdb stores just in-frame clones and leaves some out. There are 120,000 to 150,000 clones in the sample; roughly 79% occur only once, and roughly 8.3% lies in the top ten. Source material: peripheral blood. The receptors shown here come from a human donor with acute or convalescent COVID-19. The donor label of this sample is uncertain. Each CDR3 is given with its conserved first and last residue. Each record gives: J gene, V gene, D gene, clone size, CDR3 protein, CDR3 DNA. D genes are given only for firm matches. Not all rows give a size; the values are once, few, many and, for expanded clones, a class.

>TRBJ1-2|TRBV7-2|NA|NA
CASSWTYYGYTF
TGTGCCAGCAGCTGGACATACTATGGCTACACCTTC
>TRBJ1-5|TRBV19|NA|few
CASSIHRFDQPQHF
TGTGCCAGTAGTATACACAGGTTTGATCAGCCCCAGCATTTT
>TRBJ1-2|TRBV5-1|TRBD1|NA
CASSPGQGALNYGYTF
TGCGCCAGCAGCCCGGGACAGGGGGCTCTTAACTATGGCTACACCTTC
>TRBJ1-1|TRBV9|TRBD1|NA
CASSQGAMNTEAFF
TGTGCCAGCAGTCAGGGGGCCATGAACACTGAAGCTTTCTTT
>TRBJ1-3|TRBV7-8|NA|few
CASSLSEGNTIYF
TGTGCCAGCAGCTTAAGTGAGGGAAACACCATATATTTT
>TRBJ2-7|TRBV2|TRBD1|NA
CASRSEDRGHEQYF
TGTGCCAGTCGTTCTGAGGACAGGGGGCACGAGCAGTACTTC
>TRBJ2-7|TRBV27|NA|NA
CASSFFQGTYEQYF
TGTGCCAGCAGTTTTTTTCAGGGGACGTACGAGCAGTACTTC
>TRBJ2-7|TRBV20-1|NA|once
CSATHSYEQYF
TGCAGTGCTACCCACTCCTACGAGCAGTACTTC
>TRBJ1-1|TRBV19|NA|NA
CASSIIDSNTEAFF
TGTGCCAGTAGTATTATAGACAGCAACACTGAAGCTTTCTTT
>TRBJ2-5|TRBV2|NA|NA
CASIPGGHETQYF
TGTGCCAGCATTCCGGGGGGCCACGAGACCCAGTACTTC
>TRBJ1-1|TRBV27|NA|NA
CASSLAENTEAFF
TGTGCCAGCAGTTTAGCAGAGAACACTGAAGCTTTCTTT
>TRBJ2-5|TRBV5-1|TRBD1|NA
CASSLWYDRGGTETQYF
TGCGCCAGCAGCTTGTGGTATGACAGGGGCGGGACGGAGACCCAGTACTTC
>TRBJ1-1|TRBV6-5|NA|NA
CASSRPGRLNTEAFF
TGTGCCAGCAGTCGCCCCGGTCGGTTGAACACTGAAGCTTTCTTT
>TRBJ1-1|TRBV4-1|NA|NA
CASSRREVDTEAFF
TGCGCCAGCAGCCGAAGGGAGGTTGACACTGAAGCTTTCTTT
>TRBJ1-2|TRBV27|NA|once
CASSTDRGNYGYTF
TGTGCCAGCAGTACAGACCGGGGGAACTATGGCTACACCTTC
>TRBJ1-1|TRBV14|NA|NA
CASSQEAGSNTEAFF
TGTGCCAGCAGCCAAGAGGCAGGGTCGAACACTGAAGCTTTCTTT
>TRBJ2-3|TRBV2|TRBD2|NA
CASSGSGGADTQYF
TGTGCCAGCAGTGGTAGCGGGGGGGCAGATACGCAGTATTTT
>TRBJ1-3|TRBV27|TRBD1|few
CASSTSARTGSIGNTIYF
TGTGCCAGCAGTACCTCCGCCCGGACAGGGAGCATCGGGAACACCATATATTTT
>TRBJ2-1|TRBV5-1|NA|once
CASSLDGAYNEQFF
TGCGCCAGCAGCTTGGACGGAGCCTACAATGAGCAGTTCTTC
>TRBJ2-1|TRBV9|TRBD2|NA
CASSVGRGPYNEQFF
TGTGCCAGCAGCGTGGGGAGGGGCCCTTACAATGAGCAGTTCTTC
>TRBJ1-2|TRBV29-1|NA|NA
CSVEDVELNYGYTF
TGCAGCGTTGAAGATGTTGAGCTGAACTATGGCTACACCTTC
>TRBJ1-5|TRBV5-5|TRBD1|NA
CASSLVQGNQPQHF
TGTGCCAGCAGCTTGGTACAGGGGAATCAGCCCCAGCATTTT
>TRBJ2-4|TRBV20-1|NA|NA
CSASRGLAKNIQYF
TGCAGTGCTAGTCGGGGTCTAGCCAAAAACATTCAGTACTTC
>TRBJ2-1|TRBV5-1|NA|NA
CASSLYDEQFF
TGCGCCAGCAGCCTCTATGATGAGCAGTTCTTC
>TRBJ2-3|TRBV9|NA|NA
CASSVEGSTDTQYF
TGTGCCAGCAGCGTAGAGGGGAGCACAGATACGCAGTATTTT
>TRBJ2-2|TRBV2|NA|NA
CASSEGQGTGELFF
TGTGCCAGCAGTGAAGGCCAGGGAACCGGGGAGCTGTTTTTT
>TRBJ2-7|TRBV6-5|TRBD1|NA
CASNGDRGSAYEQYF
TGTGCCAGCAACGGGGACAGGGGGTCCGCCTACGAGCAGTACTTC
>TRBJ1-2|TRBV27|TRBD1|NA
CASSSDRGANYGYTF
TGTGCCAGCAGTTCTGACAGGGGGGCAAACTATGGCTACACCTTC
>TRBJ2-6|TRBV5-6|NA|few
CASSPRVPGSGANVLTF
TGTGCCAGCAGCCCACGGGTCCCCGGCTCTGGGGCCAACGTCCTGACTTTC
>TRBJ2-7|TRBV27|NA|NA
CASSLGGGFVYEQYF
TGTGCCAGCAGTTTAGGGGGAGGATTCGTCTACGAGCAGTACTTC
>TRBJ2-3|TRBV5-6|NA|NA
CASSLQDTQYF
TGTGCCAGCAGCTTGCAAGATACGCAGTATTTT
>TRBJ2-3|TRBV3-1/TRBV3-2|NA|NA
CASSQVTTDTQYF
TGTGCCAGCAGCCAAGTTACTACAGATACGCAGTATTTT
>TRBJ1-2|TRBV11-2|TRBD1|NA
CASSLVRGPNYGYTF
TGTGCCAGCAGCTTAGTTAGGGGGCCTAACTATGGCTACACCTTC
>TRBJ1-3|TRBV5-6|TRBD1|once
CASSTEGALGNTIYF
TGTGCCAGCAGCACTGAGGGGGCGCTAGGAAACACCATATATTTT
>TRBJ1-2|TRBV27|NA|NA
CASSLSGANYGYTF
TGTGCCAGCAGTTTAAGCGGAGCTAACTATGGCTACACCTTC
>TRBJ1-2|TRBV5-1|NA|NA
CASSLGGDSLYGYTF
TGCGCCAGCAGCTTGGGTGGGGACTCCCTCTATGGCTACACCTTC
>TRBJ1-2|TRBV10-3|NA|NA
CAISESFQRGYTF
TGTGCCATCAGTGAGTCATTCCAGAGGGGCTACACCTTC
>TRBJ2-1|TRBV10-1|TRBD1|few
CASSRDSSYNEQFF
TGCGCCAGCTCCCGGGACAGCTCCTACAATGAGCAGTTCTTC
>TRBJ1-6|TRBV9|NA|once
CASAEKSDNSPLHF
TGTGCCAGCGCGGAAAAAAGTGATAATTCACCCCTCCACTTT
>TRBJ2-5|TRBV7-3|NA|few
CASSLTGGQETQYF
TGTGCCAGCAGCTTAACGGGGGGTCAAGAGACCCAGTACTTC
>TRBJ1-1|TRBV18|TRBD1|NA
CASSIGTGVTEAFF
TGTGCCAGCTCTATCGGGACAGGGGTTACTGAAGCTTTCTTT
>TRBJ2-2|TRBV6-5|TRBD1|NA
CASSLQGVSAGELFF
TGTGCCAGCAGCCTTCAGGGGGTTTCTGCCGGGGAGCTGTTTTTT
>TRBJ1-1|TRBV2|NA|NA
CASRIGGVGTEAFF
TGTGCCAGCCGCATAGGGGGAGTGGGCACTGAAGCTTTCTTT
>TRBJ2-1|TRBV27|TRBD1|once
CASSLGLGQAYNEQFF
TGTGCCAGCAGTTTAGGATTGGGACAGGCCTACAATGAGCAGTTCTTC
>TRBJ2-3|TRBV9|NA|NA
CASSMEGWAGASTDTQYF
TGTGCCAGCAGCATGGAAGGTTGGGCGGGGGCGAGCACAGATACGCAGTATTTT
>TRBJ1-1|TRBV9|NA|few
CASSVIPQNTEAFF
TGTGCCAGCAGCGTAATCCCCCAGAACACTGAAGCTTTCTTT
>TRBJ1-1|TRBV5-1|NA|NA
CASSLARGGNVNTEAFF
TGCGCCAGCAGCTTGGCGAGGGGGGGAAACGTCAACACTGAAGCTTTCTTT
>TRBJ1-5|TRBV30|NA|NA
CAWRVGGDQPQHF
TGTGCCTGGAGAGTAGGGGGAGATCAGCCCCAGCATTTT
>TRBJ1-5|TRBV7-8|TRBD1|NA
CASSGGQRQPQHF
TGTGCCAGCAGCGGGGGACAGCGACAGCCCCAGCATTTT
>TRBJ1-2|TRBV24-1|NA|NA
CATSDSGGNYGYTF
TGTGCCACCAGTGATTCGGGAGGGAACTATGGCTACACCTTC
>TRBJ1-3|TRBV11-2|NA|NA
CASSLGHTSGNTIYF
TGTGCCAGCAGCTTAGGCCACACCTCTGGAAACACCATATATTTT
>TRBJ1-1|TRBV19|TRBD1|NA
CASSFRDRGRSEAFF
TGTGCCAGTAGTTTCCGGGACAGGGGCCGGAGTGAAGCTTTCTTT
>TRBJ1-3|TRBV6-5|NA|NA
CASTTGLSSGNTIYF
TGTGCCAGCACAACAGGCCTTAGCTCTGGAAACACCATATATTTT
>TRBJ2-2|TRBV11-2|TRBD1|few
CASSLRTGGYTGELFF
TGTGCCAGCAGCCTTCGGACAGGGGGCTATACCGGGGAGCTGTTTTTT
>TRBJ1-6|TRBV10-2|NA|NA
CASKWGGDYNSPLHF
TGCGCCAGCAAGTGGGGCGGAGACTATAATTCACCCCTCCACTTT
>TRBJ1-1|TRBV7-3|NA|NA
CASSLTRGTEAFF
TGTGCCAGCAGCTTAACAAGGGGTACTGAAGCTTTCTTT
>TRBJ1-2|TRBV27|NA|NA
CASRDGSNYGYTF
TGTGCCTCGCGGGACGGTTCGAACTATGGCTACACCTTC
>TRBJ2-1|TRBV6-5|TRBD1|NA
CASSPQGQPYNEQFF
TGTGCCAGCAGTCCCCAGGGACAGCCCTACAATGAGCAGTTCTTC
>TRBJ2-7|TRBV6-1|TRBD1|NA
CASSSLAGGYDEQYF
TGTGCCAGCAGTTCCCTGGCAGGGGGCTACGACGAGCAGTACTTC
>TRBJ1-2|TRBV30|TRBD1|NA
CAWSSSGTGWVTNYGYTF
TGTGCCTGGAGTTCGTCCGGGACAGGTTGGGTGACTAACTATGGCTACACCTTC